The clone carrying this T cell receptor (beta chain) was found once. Its target is unknown. The record originates from a study of CD8+ T cells in alopecia areata. Study details: Treatment with tofacitinib (6 to 18 months) was followed by 6 months off drug. Broader study findings: Mice showed clearer TCR sharing than patients did, a gap that was possibly HLA-related.

The CDR3 runs 11 residues. From germline, CDR1 is DFQATT and CDR2 SNEGSKA (reference sequence). Trimming removed 3 bases at V and 10 bases at J, with 10 bases between. RNA was extracted and reverse transcribed into cDNA as the sequencing template. Assay used: immunoSEQ multiplex PCR; TCRdb lists only in-frame clones, some missing. The sample holds 55,000 to 75,000 clones, approximately 46% seen once. This specimen was CD8+ T cells sorted from blood, taken at week 0. This chain uses TRBV20-1 with TRBJ2-1; the D is unclear. The TCR comes from a human donor with alopecia areata. The CDR3 here is CSASMAREQFF. The CDR3 DNA reads TGCAGTGCTAGTATGGCGAGGGAGCAGTTCTTC.